The 11 T cell receptor beta chains presented below share a single source sample, sequenced in a study of metastatic and nonmetastatic thyroid tumors. TCRdb re-clonotyped the PCR reads via MiXCR. The table records around 25,000 clones, roughly 13% of them present only once. Every patient underwent thyroid surgery untreated. Sequenced: blood. The receptor source for this set is a female donor with papillary thyroid cancer or a benign thyroid nodule (not recorded which). Some clones in this sample may be carry-over from other donors' samples.

This clone qualifies as medium-sized. V and J are TRBV5-1 and TRBJ1-2, with 9 bases lining up with TRBD1. CDR3 length: 13 residues. Germline CDR1 and CDR2: SGHRS and YFSETQ. The trim removed 0 bases at V and 6 bases at J, leaving 0 bases unmatched. In nucleotides, the CDR3 is TGCGCCAGCAGCTTGGACAGGGGGCATGGCTACACCTTC. Translation gives CASSLDRGHGYTF.

The sample holds many counts of this clone. This sample includes further DNA sequences coding for the same CDR3. The chain is built from TRBV10-3 and TRBJ2-3; TRBD2 is a possible D gene (6 bases). Germline V gene sequence: CDR1 ENHRY, CDR2 SYGVKD. This CDR3 comprises 16 residues. The V and J ends lost 4 bases and 2 bases respectively, with 16 bases between them. DNA of the CDR3: TGTGCCATCAGTGGGGGATCTAGCGACACCACAGATACGCAGTATTTT. Its translation is CAISGGSSDTTDTQYF.

This clone qualifies as medium-sized (0.01 to 0.1%). The gene calls are TRBV20-1 and TRBJ2-7; TRBD2 matches at 8 bases. J was trimmed by 5 bases and V by 4 bases; bases with no gene match: 13. This CDR3 spans 15 amino acids. Per germline, CDR1 DFQATT and CDR2 SNEGSKA (reference sequence). The CDR3 DNA reads TGCAGTGCTACACCCCCGGGGCGGGAGGCCCACGAGCAGTACTTC. Translating it yields CSATPPGREAHEQYF.

This clone showed up many times. The chain carries TRBV6-6 and TRBJ2-3; D is unresolved. V gave up 1 base and J gave up 9 bases, with 8 bases separating them. CDR1 and CDR2 from the germline V gene are MNHNY and SVGAGI (reference sequence). There are 12 residues in the CDR3. In DNA, the CDR3 is TGTGCCAGCAGTTACTACGGAAACACGCAGTATTTT. This sequence encodes CASSYYGNTQYF.

This clone has ten or more counts. The chain has TRBV6-2 or TRBV6-3 and TRBJ2-3, with TRBD1 identical over 8 bases. There are 15 residues in the CDR3. The V gene end was trimmed by 4 bases and the J gene end by 4 bases; junction bases not matched to a gene: 7. Germline lookup yields CDR1 MNHEY and CDR2 SVGEGT. The CDR3 loop is CASSSSGGSPDTQYF. The CDR3 DNA reads TGTGCCAGCAGTTCCTCAGGGGGCAGCCCAGATACGCAGTATTTT.

In this sample, this clone turned up many times. The gene calls are TRBV7-9 and TRBJ1-1, with D unclear. The CDR3 sequence is 13 residues long. V was cut by 1 base and J by 1 base, with 4 bases left in between. The germline V gene encodes CDR1 SEHNR and CDR2 FQNEAQ (reference sequence). CDR3 sequence (DNA): TGTGCCAGCAGCTTAGACGAGAACACTGAAGCTTTCTTT. This translates into CASSLDENTEAFF.

This clone appeared many times. The rearrangement links TRBV12-3 or TRBV12-4 to TRBJ2-6; 7 bases are a match to TRBD1. The J segment lost 3 bases and the V segment lost 6 bases, leaving 2 bases of the junction unmatched. This CDR3 comprises 14 residues. For the CDR3, the DNA is TGTGCCAGCAGCCGGACAGGTGGGGCCAACGTCCTGACTTTC. Protein sequence: CASSRTGGANVLTF.

The table lists this clone with many counts. This specimen includes other DNA sequences encoding the same CDR3. Here the CDR3 reads CATSDLRNEQFF. In nucleotides, the CDR3 is TGTGCCACCAGTGATTTAAGGAATGAGCAGTTCTTC. J is TRBJ2-1 and V is TRBV24-1; no clear D. The CDR3 length is 12 residues. From germline, CDR1 is KGHDR and CDR2 SFDVKD. Trimming left V 1 base short and J 7 bases short, with 4 bases between.

This chain joins TRBV5-6 and TRBJ1-4; possibly TRBD1 for D (6 bases). V was shortened by 2 bases and J by 6 bases, with 14 bases between the two germline ends. CDR3 length: 15 amino acids. Germline loops: CDR1 SGHDT, CDR2 YYEEEE. The CDR3 loop is CASSFLTGRYEKLFF. CDR3 nucleotide sequence: TGTGCCAGCAGCTTTTTGACAGGTCGCTATGAAAAACTGTTTTTT.

This clone was recorded at least ten times. The V and J genes are TRBV7-9 and TRBJ1-4, with 8 bases fitting TRBD1. Per germline, CDR1 SEHNR and CDR2 FQNEAQ (reference sequence). J gave up 7 bases and V 3 bases, and 4 bases lay outside the gene matches. CDR3 size: 14 residues. The CDR3 sequence is CASSLDRVSEKLFF. In nucleotides, the CDR3 is TGTGCCAGCAGCTTGGACAGGGTTAGTGAAAAACTGTTTTTT.

This clone was observed at least ten times. The rearrangement uses TRBV5-4 and TRBJ2-1; TRBD2 agrees at 10 bases. Germline assignment: CDR1 SGHNT and CDR2 YYREEE (reference sequence). This CDR3 comprises 15 residues. With 2 bases clipped from V and 7 bases from J, the junction kept 6 bases outside the gene matches. CDR3: CASSFVAGGGNEQFF. In nucleotides, the CDR3 is TGTGCCAGCAGCTTTGTAGCGGGAGGTGGTAATGAGCAGTTCTTC.